These T cell receptor beta chains were read from a single sample in a study of control samples from healthy donors and cancer patients. TCRdb's table, derived via immunoSEQ multiplex PCR, lists solely in-frame clones and lacks some. The repertoire has 150,000 to 200,000 clones, 90% to 95% of them found once; the top ten carry around 1.5%. Sequenced input: blood. The receptors derive from a woman between 18 and 30 years old in good health. Each CDR3 is given with its conserved first and last residue. The D gene is left open where the match is weak. A clone size is listed for some rows: how often the clone was seen (once, few, many), or a class if it is expanded.

cdr3_aa	cdr3_nt	v_call	j_call	d_call	cdr3_length	clone_size
CATSRDRGLGEQYF	TGTGCCACCAGCAGGGACAGGGGGCTTGGTGAGCAGTACTTC	TRBV15	TRBJ2-7	TRBD1	14	-
CASRTTSGTKSYEQYF	TGTGCCAGCAGAACAACCTCCGGGACCAAGTCCTACGAGCAGTACTTC	TRBV28	TRBJ2-7	-	16	-
CASSHTQLQDTQYF	TGTGCCAGCAGCCATACACAGTTACAGGATACGCAGTATTTT	TRBV14	TRBJ2-3	-	14	-
CASSPPGSGGQYF	TGTGCCAGCAGTCCCCCTGGGTCCGGGGGGCAGTACTTC	TRBV6-5	TRBJ2-7	-	13	-
CASSYETHGGTEAFF	TGTGCCAGCAGTTACGAGACACACGGAGGGACTGAAGCTTTCTTT	TRBV6-5	TRBJ1-1	-	15	-
CASRKRTEGEQFF	TGTGCCAGCAGAAAACGAACCGAAGGGGAGCAGTTCTTC	TRBV6-5	TRBJ2-1	-	13	-
CASSLERTENNSPLHF	TGCGCCAGCAGCTTGGAACGGACAGAGAATAATTCACCCCTCCACTTT	TRBV5-1	TRBJ1-6	-	16	few
CASRGDWRETQYF	TGTGCCAGTAGAGGGGACTGGAGAGAGACCCAGTACTTC	TRBV19	TRBJ2-5	-	13	-
CASSSQGLNTEAFF	TGTGCCAGCAGTTCCCAGGGCCTGAACACTGAAGCTTTCTTT	TRBV2	TRBJ1-1	-	14	-
CASSYNQETQYF	TGTGCCAGCTCATACAATCAAGAGACCCAGTACTTC	TRBV18	TRBJ2-5	-	12	-
CASSWTSGGFTDTQYF	TGTGCCAGCTCTTGGACTAGCGGGGGCTTCACAGATACGCAGTATTTT	TRBV4-2	TRBJ2-3	TRBD2	16	-
CASSDWASPKGRGSYNEQFF	TGTGCCAGCAGTGATTGGGCCTCTCCAAAAGGGCGAGGCAGCTACAATGAGCAGTTCTTC	TRBV6-1	TRBJ2-1	-	20	-
CASSGAVGSYNEQFF	TGTGCCAGTAGTGGAGCGGTGGGCTCCTACAATGAGCAGTTCTTC	TRBV19	TRBJ2-1	-	15	once
CASSRLNTEAFF	TGTGCCAGCAGCCGGTTGAACACTGAAGCTTTCTTT	TRBV11-2	TRBJ1-1	-	12	-
CASSLDGSSYNEQFF	TGCGCCAGCAGCTTGGACGGGAGCTCCTACAATGAGCAGTTCTTC	TRBV5-1	TRBJ2-1	-	15	-
CASSSGELFF	TGTGCCAGCAGCTCCGGGGAGCTGTTTTTT	TRBV6-5	TRBJ2-2	-	10	-
CASSQEPSGGAGDTQYF	TGTGCCAGCAGCCAAGAGCCTAGCGGGGGGGCCGGAGATACGCAGTATTTT	TRBV4-2	TRBJ2-3	TRBD2	17	-
CASSDRYEQYF	TGTGCCAGCAGTGACAGATACGAGCAGTACTTC	TRBV28	TRBJ2-7	-	11	-
CATSRERGRHNYGYTF	TGTGCCACCAGCAGAGAGCGGGGGCGACATAACTATGGCTACACCTTC	TRBV15	TRBJ1-2	-	16	-
CASFDSGFSTLHF	TGTGCCAGCTTCGATTCCGGGTTCTCGACCCTCCACTTT	TRBV28	TRBJ1-6	-	13	-
CASTDRGSNYGYTF	TGTGCCAGCACCGACAGGGGCAGCAACTATGGCTACACCTTC	TRBV6-5	TRBJ1-2	TRBD1	14	few
CASSLYLGQTNTGELFF	TGTGCCAGCAGCTTATACTTGGGACAGACGAACACCGGGGAGCTGTTTTTT	TRBV7-6	TRBJ2-2	TRBD1	17	-
CASSPNGVGVNTEAFF	TGTGCCAGCAGCCCCAATGGGGTTGGAGTGAACACTGAAGCTTTCTTT	TRBV3-1/TRBV3-2	TRBJ1-1	-	16	-
CASSGTGTGGPRNSPLHF	TGCGCCAGCAGCGGAACCGGGACAGGGGGCCCTCGTAATTCACCCCTCCACTTT	TRBV5-1	TRBJ1-6	TRBD1	18	-
CASSEQNTEAFF	TGTGCCAGCAGTGAGCAGAACACTGAAGCTTTCTTT	TRBV6-1	TRBJ1-1	-	12	-
CASSYVRGELDQPQHF	TGTGCCAGCAGTTACGTTCGGGGGGAGCTCGATCAGCCCCAGCATTTT	TRBV6-2/TRBV6-3	TRBJ1-5	-	16	-
CASNSLGVGEGYEQYF	TGTGCCAGCAACTCCCTGGGGGTGGGAGAAGGCTACGAGCAGTACTTC	TRBV28	TRBJ2-7	-	16	-
CASSPGTGDYGYTF	TGTGCCAGCTCACCGGGGACGGGAGACTATGGCTACACCTTC	TRBV18	TRBJ1-2	-	14	-